The clone carrying this T cell receptor beta chain was detected only once. The source of the sample is a study of blood T cell repertoires in COVID-19. Authors' processing steps: It was from reference gene primer amplification that nucleated cell counts were estimated. Measured with immunoSEQ multiplex PCR; TCRdb has only the in-frame clones, and not every one. V, J and clone size were drawn from that table, and D and trimming were deduced from the DNA. The table records 100,000 or so clones, about 89% of them present only once. The CDR3 contains 15 residues. The germline V gene encodes CDR1 SGHTA and CDR2 FQGNSA. V shed 1 base, J shed 9 bases, and the junction held 4 bases outside the gene matches.

The source is a man aged 55 to 70 with acute or convalescent COVID-19. The chain carries TRBV7-2 and TRBJ2-1, with 12 bases identical to TRBD2. Sequenced: peripheral blood. The CDR3 DNA follows: TGTGCCAGCAGCTTAGGGCCGACTAGCGGGGGTGAGCAGTTCTTC. This sequence encodes CASSLGPTSGGEQFF.